These 17 T cell receptor beta chains were all obtained from the same sample, sequenced in a study of blood T cell repertoires in COVID-19. Sequenced by immunoSEQ multiplex PCR; TCRdb stores in-frame clones only, minus some. This sample has about 63,000 clones, with about three quarters found just once. The sequenced sample was peripheral blood. The receptors shown here come from a woman of 80 years or more with acute or convalescent COVID-19.

The rearrangement uses TRBV2 and TRBJ2-3; D ambiguous. V lost 3 bases to trimming and J lost 4 bases, with 8 bases between them. Germline V gene data show CDR1 as SNHLY and CDR2 as FYNNEI. The CDR3 is 13 amino acids. The CDR3 coding sequence is TGTGCCAGCAGTGAGCGGTTCCCAGATACGCAGTATTTT. It specifies CASSERFPDTQYF.

The gene calls are TRBV6-5 and TRBJ2-3; a weak D match, TRBD1 (5 bases). The CDR3 sequence is 15 residues long. Germline V gene sequence: CDR1 MNHEY, CDR2 SVGAGI. V was clipped by 6 bases and J by 6 bases, with 19 bases between them. In nucleotides, the CDR3 is TGTGCCAGCAGCAAGGGCCAGTGGGGCAGGGATACGCAGTATTTT. Residues: CASSKGQWGRDTQYF.

V and J are TRBV9 and TRBJ1-6; TRBD1 aligns across 7 bases. CDR3 length: 15 amino acids. With V trimmed by 4 bases and J by 6 bases, 7 bases remained unmatched. The germline V gene encodes CDR1 SGDLS and CDR2 YYNGEE. CDR3 amino acids: CASSFSDRVNSPLHF. The DNA of the CDR3 is TGTGCCAGCAGCTTCTCTGACAGGGTTAATTCACCCCTCCACTTT.

V and J are TRBV3-1 (or the pseudogene TRBV3-2) and TRBJ2-2, with D perhaps TRBD2 (5 bases). CDR1 LGHDT and CDR2 YNNKEL come from the germline V gene (reference sequence). This CDR3 is built from 18 residues. The V gene lost 0 bases and the J gene lost 7 bases, with 21 bases spanning the gap. The CDR3 spells CASSQDPSPFRAGGELFF. CDR3 nucleotides: TGTGCCAGCAGCCAAGATCCCTCCCCCTTTAGGGCGGGCGGGGAGCTGTTTTTT.

This clone was detected only once. The V and J genes are TRBV15 and TRBJ1-4; the D gene is possibly TRBD1 (6 bases). The CDR3 runs to 14 residues. Germline V gene data show CDR1 as LNHNV and CDR2 as YYDKDF (reference sequence). V lost 1 base, J lost 17 bases, and 20 bases lay in between. CDR3 residues: CATSRGLGGALPFF. DNA for the CDR3: TGTGCCACCAGCAGAGGTCTAGGGGGGGCGCTCCCCTTTTTT.

The genes are TRBV7-3 and TRBJ2-2; 10 bases match TRBD2. The CDR3 is 16 amino acids. Germline assignment: CDR1 SGHTA and CDR2 FQGTGA. J gave up 4 bases and V 5 bases, and 7 bases lay outside the gene matches. The CDR3, as DNA: TGTGCCAGCAGCGAAACTAGCGGGATAGGCACCGGGGAGCTGTTTTTT. Amino acid sequence: CASSETSGIGTGELFF.

This sequence joins TRBV19 and TRBJ1-5; D may be TRBD1 (6 bases). V gave up 1 base and J gave up 2 bases, with 15 bases separating them. CDR1 is LNHDA and CDR2 is SQIVND in the germline V gene (reference sequence). This CDR3 comprises 17 residues. For the CDR3, the DNA is TGTGCCAGTAGTATAGTAAGGGGCAGGGGAGGCAATCAGCCCCAGCATTTT. This sequence encodes CASSIVRGRGGNQPQHF.

This clone was found a few times. The chain carries TRBV2 and TRBJ2-7; 8 positions agree with TRBD2. V lost 10 bases and J lost 3; bases outside the gene matches: 5. The CDR3 runs to 12 residues. Per the germline V gene, CDR1 is SNHLY and CDR2 is FYNNEI. The CDR3 bases are TGTGCCACGGGGGGGACGGACTACGAGCAGTACTTC. Its protein product is CATGGTDYEQYF.

The J gene is TRBJ1-2, the V gene TRBV6-5; possible D gene TRBD1, 6 bases. From germline, CDR1 is MNHEY and CDR2 SVGAGI. V gave up 1 base and J gave up 8 bases, with 8 bases separating them. CDR3 length: 12 amino acids. The CDR3 reads CASSYWGHGYTF. In DNA, the CDR3 is TGTGCCAGCAGTTACTGGGGACACGGCTACACCTTC.

The CDR3 DNA follows: TGTGCCAGCAGCGTAGAGGTGACAGCGAGTTCACCCCTCCACTTT. Protein sequence: CASSVEVTASSPLHF. The chain links TRBV9 to TRBJ1-6; possibly TRBD1 for D (5 bases). The V and J ends lost 0 bases and 9 bases respectively, with 13 bases between them. Germline CDR1 and CDR2: SGDLS and YYNGEE. The CDR3 totals 15 residues.

The chain recombines TRBV2 with TRBJ1-2; D possibly corresponds to TRBD1 (5 bases). The V gene's germline CDR1 is SNHLY and CDR2 FYNNEI. V was pared by 6 bases and J by 8 bases, with 16 bases between. This CDR3 has 13 amino acids. In DNA form, the CDR3 reads TGTGCCAGCAGCGTAGACAGCCGTACCGGCTACACCTTC. The encoded protein is CASSVDSRTGYTF.

As DNA, the CDR3 is TGCAGTGCTAGTCTTCCAGGGGGACAAGAGACCCAGTACTTC. Encoded protein: CSASLPGGQETQYF. The chain has TRBV20-1 and TRBJ2-5; TRBD1 agrees at 7 bases. Germline CDR1 reads DFQATT; CDR2 reads SNEGSKA (reference sequence). The V segment lost 3 bases and the J segment 2 bases; nucleotides outside the gene matches: 6. The CDR3 is 14 residues long.

The count of this clone is one. V is TRBV20-1 and J is TRBJ2-3, with 7 bases identical to TRBD2. This CDR3 has 14 residues. CDR1 and CDR2 (germline): DFQATT, SNEGSKA (reference sequence). The ends lost 3 bases at V and 6 bases at J; junction bases unmatched: 9. CDR3 residues: CSASPGLRGDTQYF. For the CDR3, the DNA is TGCAGTGCTAGTCCGGGACTAAGAGGGGATACGCAGTATTTT.

V is TRBV28 and J is TRBJ1-2, with 8 bases identical to TRBD1. The CDR3 is 14 amino acids. The V gene end was trimmed by 5 bases and the J gene end by 7 bases; junction bases not matched to a gene: 9. The V gene's germline CDR1 is MDHEN and CDR2 SYDVKM. The CDR3 DNA is TGTGCCAGCAGTCTGGGACAGGCTATTGGTGGCTACACCTTC. It codes for CASSLGQAIGGYTF.

This chain joins TRBV20-1 and TRBJ1-1; the D is unclear. V was trimmed by 3 bases and J by 0 bases, leaving 8 bases between them. Germline-derived CDR1 and CDR2 are DFQATT and SNEGSKA (reference sequence). CDR3 length: 13 amino acids. CDR3 amino acids: CSASNRMNTEAFF. The CDR3 coding sequence is TGCAGTGCTAGTAACAGAATGAACACTGAAGCTTTCTTT.

The rearrangement uses TRBV24-1 and TRBJ2-2, with TRBD2 identical over 8 bases. With V trimmed by 4 bases and J by 3 bases, 15 bases remained unmatched. CDR1 KGHDR and CDR2 SFDVKD come from the germline V gene. The CDR3 runs 19 residues. The CDR3 DNA reads as TGTGCCACCAGTGACCCCGAGGTGTCCCGGGAGGGAGACACCGGGGAGCTGTTTTTT. It is translated as CATSDPEVSREGDTGELFF.

This chain connects TRBV7-8 to TRBJ1-3; D possibly corresponds to TRBD1 (5 bases). The CDR3 has 14 amino acids. The V gene lost 1 base and the J gene lost 3 bases, with 7 bases spanning the gap. Germline loops: CDR1 SGHVS, CDR2 FQNEAQ. The CDR3 DNA follows: TGTGCCAGCAGCTTAGGGGGCCGTGGAAACACCATATATTTT. This encodes CASSLGGRGNTIYF.